This T cell receptor (beta chain) originates from a study of vaccination effects on CD4 cells after COVID-19 (dated by TCRdb to between 2020 and 2023). Regarding the complete study: Each participant received two doses of an mRNA SARS-CoV-2 vaccine, either BNT162b2 or mRNA-1273. Pre-vaccine samples from two convalescent patients were drawn 16 days and one week before the first dose, 142 and 148 days after COVID-19 diagnosis. In both COVID-19 convalescent patients and infection-naive vaccine recipients, the study compared SARS-CoV-2 spike-specific CD4+ TCR repertoires from before mRNA vaccination with those from after it. Altogether, around 9 COVID-19 convalescent patients and several SARS-CoV-2-naive healthy vaccine recipients made up the full study. Cultures from other donors in the study were sequenced using the Oncomine TCR Beta short-read assay on an Illumina iSeq 100. The full study reports these points: Marked clonal contraction was observed in both infection-induced and vaccine-induced clones at late post-vaccination timepoints, consistent with waning T cell responses. Limitations of the study were the small number of convalescent patients and the absence of early post-infection timepoints. For convalescent patients, new clones induced by the vaccine made up most of the post-vaccine spike-reactive repertoire, and these new clones were largely distinct from the clones induced by infection.

The ViraFEST assay stimulated PBMC with viral peptide pools and then used TCR sequencing to identify antigen-specific CD4+ T cell clonotypes by expansion. After more than nine days of culture, CD4+ T cells were isolated with the EasySep CD4+ T cell isolation kit. PCR-confirmed SARS-CoV-2 infection had occurred in convalescent patients between March and December 2020, before the Alpha, Beta and Delta variants emerged in the United States. A few million PBMC per well were cultured in IMDM with about 4.5% human AB serum, 8.5 to 10 IU/ml IL-2 and gentamicin, plus 10 ug/ml peptides. Half of the culture medium was replaced with fresh IL-2-containing medium on days 3 and 7. Unless otherwise noted, each peptide stimulation condition was cultured in triplicate wells. PBMC were separated from whole blood using Ficoll-Paque Plus gradient centrifugation and were then either cryopreserved at -140C or used fresh. The spike proteins of SARS-CoV-2 and of the common cold coronaviruses HCoV-NL63, HCoV-OC43 and HCoV-229E were spanned by overlapping peptide pools. The QIAamp micro DNA kit was used to extract genomic DNA from the cultured CD4+ T cells.

The library was generated by the immunoSEQ multiplex PCR assay. TCR beta CDR3 sequencing was performed on DNA from the cultured, isolated CD4+ T cells. Concerning the study's data processing: Non-productive TCR sequences were removed and reads were trimmed to the CDR3 region, keeping CDR3s of at least 7 amino acids. The MANAFEST web app was used to identify antigen-specific clonotypes by comparing expansion in peptide wells with expansion in reference cultures. To be called positive, a clone needed expansion at FDR<0.05 compared with the reference and with all other wells, an odds ratio greater than 5, and a frequency greater than 0.1% in two replicate wells. Cross-reactive clonotypes were defined as significantly expanded in SARS-CoV-2 spike wells and in at least one common cold coronavirus spike condition. Using the stringdist R package, CDR3 similarity was measured by Levenshtein distance, and unrooted trees were constructed with ape in R 3.6.1. The table was pulled from immuneACCESS by TCRdb, which kept in-frame rearrangements only. Such tables lose some clones; where checked, under half of the loss comes from unresolved V genes, and the rest has no known cause. V and J calls and clone size come straight from that table; D and trimming were deduced from the DNA. In this sample the table shows more than 20,000 clones, 69% of which occur a single time. The ten largest clones take up about 17% of the sample.

With respect to this clone: Its antigen is currently not known. Base qualities were left out, and no much larger clone turns up one base away.

CDR1 GTSNPN and CDR2 SVGIG were looked up in the germline V gene (reference sequence). V is pruned by 1 base and J by 1 base, leaving 6 bases of the junction without a gene match. The CDR3 starts with the cysteine, ends with the phenylalanine, and has 17 residues. Of the read, only the CDR3 DNA is kept; its 51 bases are in frame from base 1. Recombination connected TRBV30 to TRBJ2-6; a stretch of 8 junction bases matches TRBD2. The starting material was CD4+ T cells from PBMCs cultured with SARS-CoV-2 spike peptides, obtained before COVID-19 vaccination. Explained via the paper, the cell subset or site label denotes: SARS-CoV-2 spike overlapping peptide pool stimulation. The TCR originated in a human donor who had a prior SARS-CoV-2 infection. The bases read TGTGCCTGGAGTGGAATAGCGGGGAGGTCTGGGGCCAACGTCCTGACTTTC. It translates to CAWSGIAGRSGANVLTF.